This TCR beta chain emerged from a study of T cell repertoires in cytomegalovirus infection. Across the whole study: The study used recently identified HLA-C-restricted and well-studied HLA-B-restricted CMV epitopes. A matching HLA type, together with CMV infection, was signaled by public TCR beta signatures. Study results and caveats: The ex vivo response was dominated by HLA-C-restricted CMV-specific TCR beta clonotypes. Cumulative public TCR beta family frequency identified carriers of CMV plus the relevant HLA.

The ends were cut back, 5 bases at V and 4 bases at J, with 14 bases in the middle. There are 15 residues in the CDR3. The table lists this clonotype with a few counts. The antigen remains unidentified. TCRdb recomputed calls from the reads with MiXCR, one row per CDR3 protein. The data show roughly 90,000 distinct CDR3 sequences, with 29% seen just once and 65% to 75% held by the top ten. This sample comprised CD8+ T cells from cultured PBMCs, obtained from culture after CMV antigen stimulation. This receptor was obtained from a human donor in good health (CMV status not recorded). Some clones in this sample may be carry-over from other donors' samples. This rearrangement joins TRBV12-3 or TRBV12-4 to TRBJ1-4; tentatively, D is TRBD1 (6 bases). The CDR3 DNA sequence: TGTGCCAGCAGTCTAGAGGACAGCCGTAATGAAAAACTGTTTTTT. It codes for CASSLEDSRNEKLFF.